This TCR beta chain stems from a study of cytomegalovirus exposure and HLA in healthy donors. General observations from the study: Analyzed later, most CMV-associated TCR beta chains appeared HLA-restricted. Relative to the roughly 690-donor mean, N-insertions were reportedly fewer in an Asian-associated ancestry cluster in a later analysis.

With 60 Vbeta and 13 Jbeta primers, the PCR was carried out. The assay was immunoSEQ multiplex PCR, and TCRdb's table has in-frame clones only and misses some. The table lists around 140,000 clones. CDR1 SEHNR and CDR2 FQNEAQ come from the germline V gene (reference sequence). V was trimmed by 2 bases and J by 4 bases, leaving 18 bases between them. The length of the CDR3 is 17 residues. Note on this clone: The antigen is unknown.

This sequence was found in a woman between 35 and 50 years old in good health and CMV-seronegative. The J gene is TRBJ1-5, the V gene TRBV7-9; D perhaps matches TRBD1 (6 bases). The material sequenced was PBMCs. CDR3 region: CASSLYGVGDINQPQHF. The CDR3 DNA reads as TGTGCCAGCAGCTTATATGGGGTCGGGGACATTAATCAGCCCCAGCATTTT.